The source of this T cell receptor beta chain is a study of CD8 T cells in Susac syndrome. Study-wide context: When blood was drawn, the patients with Susac syndrome were therapy-naive, on corticosteroids, or on intravenous immunoglobulin alone.

With random hexamers, reverse transcription was performed on about 0.45 to 1 ug of RNA. Amplification of TCR beta CDR3 used immunoSEQ multiplex PCR across 54 Vbeta and 13 Jbeta. TCRdb re-called the immunoSEQ multiplex PCR reads through MiXCR, storing one row per CDR3 protein. The repertoire consists of about 200,000 distinct CDR3 sequences, with roughly 90% occurring once and the leading ten covering about 0.09%. Germline V lookup: CDR1 SGHRS, CDR2 YFSETQ. V trimming: 4 bases; J trimming: 9 bases; junction bases outside the gene matches: 9. The CDR3 has 14 amino acids. Both CD4+ and CD8+ T cells were negatively isolated, and TEMRA cells underwent FACS enrichment.

What was sequenced was CD4+ T cells from PBMCs. The sequence came from a human donor with Susac syndrome. The rearrangement links TRBV5-1 to TRBJ2-1, with 8 bases matching TRBD2. Here the CDR3 DNA reads TGCGCCAGCAGCGGGGGACTAGGAGGCGGTGAGCAGTTCTTC. As protein: CASSGGLGGGEQFF.